The rows below give T cell receptor beta chains drawn from one sample of a study of T cell repertoires in cytomegalovirus infection. TCRdb analysed the reads with MiXCR anew, one entry per CDR3 protein. The sample records 150,000 or so distinct CDR3 sequences, 5.5% to 8% being singletons. The sequenced sample consisted of PBMCs. The source of these receptors is a human donor in good health (CMV status not recorded). Some clones in this sample may be carry-over from other donors' samples. Each CDR3 is given without its conserved first and last residue. Each record gives: J gene, V gene, CDR3 protein.

J: TRBJ1-1
V: TRBV11-3
CDR3: ASSRGGAPPWGTEAF

J: TRBJ1-1
V: TRBV19
CDR3: ASSIDRDTEAF

J: TRBJ2-3
V: TRBV12-3/TRBV12-4
CDR3: ASSLLVSTDTQY

J: TRBJ1-3
V: TRBV27
CDR3: ASSYRDGNTIY

J: TRBJ2-7
V: TRBV6-6
CDR3: ASSYTRRQGGYEQY

J: TRBJ2-6
V: TRBV20-1
CDR3: SARDVSAGANVLT

J: TRBJ2-5
V: TRBV28
CDR3: ASGFDRVEETQY

J: TRBJ1-3
V: TRBV28
CDR3: ASSSPGGMSGNTIY

J: TRBJ2-3
V: TRBV30
CDR3: AWKQRGGLADTQY

J: TRBJ2-3
V: TRBV5-1
CDR3: ASGDSGTTDTQY

J: TRBJ1-2
V: TRBV7-2
CDR3: ASSAHADIANYGYT

J: TRBJ2-2
V: TRBV6-6
CDR3: ASSYLPGTGVAGELF

J: TRBJ1-2
V: TRBV4-1
CDR3: ASSRDREQYGYT

J: TRBJ1-1
V: TRBV11-1
CDR3: ASSPAGNTEAF

J: TRBJ2-4
V: TRBV6-2/TRBV6-3
CDR3: ASSPLRAKNIQY

J: TRBJ2-7
V: TRBV5-6
CDR3: ASSPVGDYHSSYEQY

J: TRBJ1-2
V: TRBV7-2
CDR3: ASSTQGGQGGYGYT

J: TRBJ1-2
V: TRBV20-1
CDR3: SAPGRTGYGYT

J: TRBJ2-5
V: TRBV28
CDR3: ASSSRTSGGSIQETQY

J: TRBJ1-2
V: TRBV28
CDR3: ASSLVTYGGYT

J: TRBJ1-5
V: TRBV6-1
CDR3: ASSEGQELGDNQPQH

J: TRBJ2-3
V: TRBV11-2
CDR3: ASSRDFTDTQY

J: TRBJ2-1
V: TRBV13
CDR3: ASSLEGRDNEQF

J: TRBJ2-7
V: TRBV20-1
CDR3: SARDRLSGGMYEQY

J: TRBJ1-6
V: TRBV2
CDR3: ASRTDQYLH

J: TRBJ2-7
V: TRBV6-8
CDR3: ASSYTSSYEQY

J: TRBJ2-1
V: TRBV6-2/TRBV6-3
CDR3: ASSPKPGLENNEQF

J: TRBJ1-5
V: TRBV6-1
CDR3: ASSYGGKSQPQH

J: TRBJ1-5
V: TRBV7-9
CDR3: ASSSQLGPQH

J: TRBJ2-7
V: TRBV10-3
CDR3: AISESRRIEHSYEQY

J: TRBJ2-1
V: TRBV7-9
CDR3: ASSLHRGLAGFSYNEQF

J: TRBJ2-1
V: TRBV7-2
CDR3: ASSLGKGYEQF

J: TRBJ1-4
V: TRBV20-1
CDR3: SARNGQGDEKLF

J: TRBJ2-3
V: TRBV5-1
CDR3: ASSLGVAETDTQY

J: TRBJ2-2
V: TRBV5-6
CDR3: ASSRGLADSNTGELF

J: TRBJ2-7
V: TRBV7-2
CDR3: ASSPGLAGATYEQY

J: TRBJ2-3
V: TRBV5-1
CDR3: ASSFLTSGRGDTQY

J: TRBJ2-1
V: TRBV7-3
CDR3: ASSSLAGAYNEQF

J: TRBJ2-1
V: TRBV4-3
CDR3: ASSHMTSDEQF

J: TRBJ1-1
V: TRBV7-9
CDR3: ASSFWGQGRITEAF

J: TRBJ1-2
V: TRBV12-3/TRBV12-4
CDR3: ASSLDRQGPNYGYT

J: TRBJ2-1
V: TRBV20-1
CDR3: SARDAASGGYNEQF

J: TRBJ1-1
V: TRBV5-1
CDR3: ASSVVLQGNTEAF

J: TRBJ2-7
V: TRBV7-2
CDR3: ASSPGLPAYEQY

J: TRBJ1-1
V: TRBV29-1
CDR3: SVRGRRQNTEAF

J: TRBJ2-5
V: TRBV7-2
CDR3: ASSFGLAGGPGETQY

J: TRBJ1-5
V: TRBV7-2
CDR3: ASSPGTGHEPQH

J: TRBJ1-5
V: TRBV4-1
CDR3: ASSHLDSNSNQPQH

J: TRBJ1-2
V: TRBV4-1
CDR3: ASGPVRDLLYGYT

J: TRBJ2-7
V: TRBV7-9
CDR3: ASSALAYEQY

J: TRBJ1-5
V: TRBV7-9
CDR3: ASSPSGGAGGHQPQH

J: TRBJ2-6
V: TRBV3-1
CDR3: ASSQEGGSSGANVLT

J: TRBJ2-7
V: TRBV20-1
CDR3: SASRGAGGDYEQY

J: TRBJ1-2
V: TRBV20-1
CDR3: SARDPASARAGYT

J: TRBJ1-1
V: TRBV5-1
CDR3: ASSEREMNTEAF

J: TRBJ2-3
V: TRBV4-3
CDR3: ASSKGGKSDTQY

J: TRBJ1-1
V: TRBV12-3/TRBV12-4
CDR3: ASSFWTQGSTEAF